The entry below describes one TCR beta chain. Its antigen remains unidentified. A second about 7 to 11 cycle PCR used barcoded and J-beta primers. Via MiXCR, TCRdb re-called the 5' RACE reads, giving one row per CDR3 protein. The data show about 670,000 distinct CDR3 sequences, with around 38% seen just once and 25% to 30% held by the top ten. This sample is part of a study of blood T cells in healthy people across ages. The J segment lost 5 bases and the V segment lost 2 bases, leaving 5 bases of the junction unmatched. Germline V gene data show CDR1 as SGHAT and CDR2 as FQNNGV. This CDR3 has 15 residues. Study-wide results and limits: The percentage of naive T cells correlated strongly with TCR beta diversity. Diversity estimates drawn from one million T cells were deemed underestimates.

The specimen was blood. The gene calls are TRBV11-2 and TRBJ2-1; 8 nucleotides align to TRBD1. This TCR derives from a man older than 75 in good health. CDR3 DNA: TGTGCCAGCAGCTTACTGGGACAGGCTAACAATGAGCAGTTCTTC. It codes for CASSLLGQANNEQFF.